A selection of T cell receptor beta chains follows, all from one sample in a study of T cell responses to AZD1222 COVID-19 vaccine. The data were produced by immunoSEQ multiplex PCR, yet TCRdb's version contains in-frame clones alone and is incomplete. The table records about 83,000 clones, about 83% of them present only once. The specimen comprised peripheral blood, sampled on day 0 of AZD1222 vaccination. The source is an adult in good health. Both conserved end residues are part of each CDR3. Fields, in order: J gene, V gene, clone size, D gene, CDR3 protein, CDR3 DNA. A D gene is named only where the DNA matches it firmly. For some rows the clone size is stated as once, few or many, or as a class when expanded; others skip it.

TRBJ2-3 TRBV7-6 - TRBD2 CASSLISGGTDTQYF TGTGCCAGCAGCTTAATTAGCGGGGGCACAGATACGCAGTATTTT
TRBJ1-3 TRBV6-1 - TRBD1 CASSEGTGPGNTIYF TGTGCCAGCAGTGAAGGGACAGGCCCGGGAAACACCATATATTTT
TRBJ2-5 TRBV5-4 - TRBD2 CASSFKLAGGETQYF TGTGCCAGCAGCTTTAAACTAGCGGGGGGAGAGACCCAGTACTTC
TRBJ1-3 TRBV2 - - CASSSSSGNTIYF TGTGCCAGCAGTTCAAGCTCTGGAAACACCATATATTTT
TRBJ2-1 TRBV10-3 - TRBD2 CAISGKQTSGIYNEQFF TGTGCCATCAGTGGAAAACAGACTAGCGGGATTTACAATGAGCAGTTCTTC
TRBJ2-7 TRBV30 - TRBD1 CAWSARDSSYF TGTGCCTGGAGCGCTCGGGACAGTTCTTACTTC
TRBJ1-2 TRBV30 few - CAWSAQSVRLSYGYTF TGTGCCTGGAGTGCCCAATCGGTCCGTCTTTCCTATGGCTACACCTTC
TRBJ2-1 TRBV10-1 - - CASSGGLPTNEQFF TGCGCCAGCTCAGGAGGGTTACCTACAAATGAGCAGTTCTTC
TRBJ1-5 TRBV19 once - CASSIDGGGQPQHF TGTGCCAGTAGTATAGATGGGGGTGGTCAGCCCCAGCATTTT
TRBJ2-7 TRBV7-2 - TRBD1 CASSLLGQGLHEQYF TGTGCCAGCAGCTTACTGGGACAGGGATTGCACGAGCAGTACTTC
TRBJ2-2 TRBV24-1 - - CATGISGHANTGELFF TGTGCCACCGGGATTTCTGGACACGCGAACACCGGGGAGCTGTTTTTT
TRBJ1-3 TRBV10-2 - - CASSRDGGSGNTIYF TGCGCCAGCAGCCGGGACGGGGGCTCTGGAAACACCATATATTTT
TRBJ1-1 TRBV11-2 - - CASSLGWNTEAFF TGTGCCAGCAGCTTAGGATGGAACACTGAAGCTTTCTTT
TRBJ1-3 TRBV5-6 once - CASSLVGSSGNTIYF TGTGCCAGCAGCTTGGTGGGGAGCTCTGGAAACACCATATATTTT
TRBJ2-3 TRBV13 - TRBD2 CASSSTSGYTDTQYF TGTGCCAGCAGCTCGACTAGCGGGTACACAGATACGCAGTATTTT
TRBJ1-5 TRBV5-1 - - CASSLVGSPNQPQHF TGCGCCAGCAGCTTGGTCGGGAGCCCTAATCAGCCCCAGCATTTT